This T cell receptor beta chain is drawn from a study of blood T cells in healthy people across ages. A second PCR, run for about 7 to 12 cycles, used a sample-barcoded 5' primer plus a J-beta primer mix. TCRdb re-called the 5' RACE reads with MiXCR, one entry per CDR3 protein. This sample yields some 710,000 distinct CDR3 sequences, of which 35% to 50% are seen a single time; around 18% belongs to the top ten. In the case of this clonotype: Without the conserved terminal phenylalanine or tryptophan, this CDR3 likely stems from a read error.

The receptor comes from a man aged 80 or over in good health. Source material: blood.

This CDR3 is CASSLAGGTYEQYI. The CDR3 region has the DNA TGCGCCAGCAGCTTGGCCGGGGGAACGTACGAGCAGTACATC. J is TRBJ2-7 and V is TRBV5-1, with D possibly being TRBD2 (6 bases). V lost 0 bases to trimming and J lost 4 bases, with 11 bases between them. The CDR3 totals 14 residues. Germline loops: CDR1 SGHRS, CDR2 YFSETQ.